One sample yielded the 17 T cell receptor beta chains listed below, sequenced in a study of vaccination effects on CD4 cells after COVID-19. Under the ViraFEST assay, PBMC were stimulated with viral peptide pools so that antigen-specific CD4+ T cells expanded. Sequencing was performed afterwards. When ten to eleven days of culture had elapsed, CD4+ T cells were isolated. Convalescent patients had PCR-confirmed SARS-CoV-2 infection between March and December 2020. For these receptors, no antigen is known. Sequenced by immunoSEQ multiplex PCR; TCRdb stores in-frame clones only, minus some. Of 35,000 to 45,000 clones in the sample, about three quarters were seen once. This specimen was CD4+ T cells from PBMCs cultured with HCoV-NL63 spike peptides, taken before COVID-19 vaccination. The receptors originated from a human donor who had a prior SARS-CoV-2 infection.

This sequence joins TRBV5-4 and TRBJ2-1; D possibly corresponds to TRBD2 (6 bases). Trimming pared 4 bases from V and 7 bases from J, leaving 21 bases between. CDR3 length: 16 amino acids. Per germline, CDR1 SGHNT and CDR2 YYREEE (reference sequence). CDR3 DNA: TGTGCCAGCAGCCTGAACCGGGACTCACGGGGGAATGAGCAGTTCTTC. Its protein product is CASSLNRDSRGNEQFF.

This clone has just a few counts. This rearrangement joins TRBV7-2 to TRBJ2-2, with 7 bases matching TRBD2. Per the germline V gene, CDR1 is SGHTA and CDR2 is FQGNSA. The ends lost 2 bases at V and 4 bases at J; junction bases unmatched: 7. CDR3 size: 16 residues. Here the CDR3 reads CASSLSGGRFTGELFF. In nucleotides, the CDR3 is TGTGCCAGCAGCTTATCGGGCGGGAGATTCACCGGGGAGCTGTTTTTT.

This clone was found a few times. The chain employs TRBV30 and TRBJ2-2; D gene unclear. Trimming removed 5 bases from V and 4 bases from J, with 17 bases in between. Germline CDR1 is GTSNPN and CDR2 is SVGIG (reference sequence). The CDR3 sequence is 15 residues long. The CDR3 sequence: CAWSWGQVATGELFF. The CDR3 nucleotides are TGTGCCTGGTCATGGGGTCAGGTCGCCACCGGGGAGCTGTTTTTT.

The sample holds one count of this clone. V and J are TRBV12-5 and TRBJ2-2, with 9 bases that match TRBD2. This CDR3 region has 18 residues. Germline CDR1 and CDR2: LGHNT and FRNRAP. The V segment lost 0 bases and the J segment 6 bases; nucleotides outside the gene matches: 11. In nucleotides, the CDR3 is TGTGCTAGTGGTTTGGTCCTAACTACGGGACTAGCCCCCGGGGAGCTGTTTTTT. It codes for CASGLVLTTGLAPGELFF.

This chain joins TRBV28 and TRBJ2-7; the match to TRBD1 covers 8 bases. The CDR3 is 13 residues long. From germline, CDR1 is MDHEN and CDR2 SYDVKM. J lost 3 bases, V lost 8 bases, and 6 bases had no gene match. The CDR3 spells CASGQGSSYEQYF. In DNA form, the CDR3 reads TGTGCCAGCGGACAGGGCAGCAGCTACGAGCAGTACTTC.

In its sample, this clone was seen a few times. The CDR3 region is CASSSPDRAGYEQYF. CDR3 DNA sequence: TGTGCCAGCAGCTCCCCCGACAGGGCCGGCTACGAGCAGTACTTC. The chain combines TRBV11-3 with TRBJ2-7; TRBD1 matches 7 bases. Germline CDR1 SGHNT, CDR2 YENEEA. After removal of 4 bases from V and 3 bases from J, the junction contained 9 bases not matched to a gene. The CDR3 runs to 15 residues.

The chain uses TRBV7-3 and TRBJ2-2; a weak D match, TRBD2 (6 bases). Trimming cost V 0 bases and J 2 bases, with 10 bases left between them. Germline V gene sequence: CDR1 SGHTA, CDR2 FQGTGA. The CDR3 consists of 16 residues. In DNA, the CDR3 is TGTGCCAGCAGCTTAACAGGGACTTACAACACCGGGGAGCTGTTTTTT. It yields the protein CASSLTGTYNTGELFF.

The V and J genes are TRBV4-3 and TRBJ1-5; possibly TRBD1 for D (5 bases). CDR3 length equals 15 residues. Trimming removed 4 bases from V and 0 bases from J, with 10 bases in between. Germline-derived CDR1 and CDR2 are LGHNA and YSLEER. The CDR3 loop reads CASSLGVYSNQPQHF. DNA of the CDR3: TGCGCCAGCAGCCTGGGGGTATATAGCAATCAGCCCCAGCATTTT.

The chain recombines TRBV5-1 with TRBJ1-1; unclear D gene. Germline V lookup: CDR1 SGHRS, CDR2 YFSETQ. V was trimmed by 2 bases and J by 2 bases, leaving 10 bases between them. This CDR3 is built from 14 residues. The CDR3 nucleotides are TGCGCCAGCAGCTTCTCTCTGGAAAACACTGAAGCTTTCTTT. Its protein product is CASSFSLENTEAFF.

The chain joins TRBV6-4 to TRBJ2-1, with 8 bases matching TRBD2. The trim removed 4 bases at V and 8 bases at J, leaving 7 bases unmatched. The CDR3 totals 14 residues. The germline V gene has CDR1 MRHNA and CDR2 SNTAGT. The CDR3 bases are TGTGCCAGCAGTGTGGAGGGGACTAGTTATGAGCAGTTCTTC. This sequence encodes CASSVEGTSYEQFF.

V and J are TRBV4-2 and TRBJ2-3; unclear D gene. The germline V and J ends were trimmed by 4 bases and 0 bases, with 11 bases remaining between them. CDR1 is LGHNA and CDR2 is YNFKEQ in the germline V gene. The CDR3 consists of 15 residues. Here the CDR3 DNA reads TGTGCCAGCAGCCTCGGCCCCGGTAGCACAGATACGCAGTATTTT. As protein: CASSLGPGSTDTQYF.

The V and J genes are TRBV5-1 and TRBJ2-7; TRBD1 matches at 9 bases. The CDR3 is 16 amino acids. Germline V gene lookup returns CDR1 SGHRS and CDR2 YFSETQ. V lost 4 bases and J lost 3; bases outside the gene matches: 11. DNA of the CDR3: TGCGCCAGCAGCCCCAGCGACAGGGGGGAACGCTACGAGCAGTACTTC. Protein product: CASSPSDRGERYEQYF.

CDR3 in amino acids: CASSQIFGQPNQPQHF. The CDR3 coding sequence is TGCGCCAGCAGCCAAATTTTCGGGCAGCCCAATCAGCCCCAGCATTTT. The J gene is TRBJ1-5, the V gene TRBV4-1, with D hard to call. This CDR3 region has 16 residues. Trimming pared 2 bases from V and 3 bases from J, leaving 14 bases between. Germline values: CDR1 MGHRA, CDR2 YSYEKL.

The genes are TRBV9 and TRBJ1-2; D remains unclear. This CDR3 comprises 14 residues. V lost 2 bases, J lost 4 bases, and 12 bases lay in between. Germline V lookup: CDR1 SGDLS, CDR2 YYNGEE. The CDR3 here is CASSVSRPGYGYTF. CDR3 sequence (DNA): TGTGCCAGCAGCGTTAGTCGACCTGGCTATGGCTACACCTTC.

The chain employs TRBV19 and TRBJ2-5, with D unresolved. Trimming took off 6 bases at V and 3 bases at J, with 14 bases between the two ends. CDR1 is LNHDA, CDR2 SQIVND, per germline (reference sequence). The CDR3 spans 14 residues. CDR3 sequence (DNA): TGTGCCAGTAGCAAGACTGGAGTCGAAGAGACCCAGTACTTC. Amino acids: CASSKTGVEETQYF.

This clone was recorded a few times. The chain recombines TRBV19 with TRBJ1-2, with D possibly matching TRBD1 (6 bases). Deletions cut 6 bases from V and 7 bases from J, with 18 bases between. This CDR3 region has 14 residues. The germline gives CDR1 LNHDA, CDR2 SQIVND (reference sequence). This CDR3 is CASSSAGGRVGYTF. The DNA of the CDR3 is TGTGCCAGTAGCTCGGCGGGGGGGCGCGTTGGCTACACCTTC.

This clone was seen more than once but under ten times. J is TRBJ2-7 and V is TRBV11-2; D not resolved. V lost 5 bases and J 6 bases, leaving 11 bases between the germline ends. CDR1 SGHAT and CDR2 FQNNGV come from the germline V gene. This CDR3 spans 12 amino acids. CDR3 nucleotide sequence: TGTGCCAGCAGCCATCAAAAGGGCGAGCAGTACTTC. It yields the protein CASSHQKGEQYF.